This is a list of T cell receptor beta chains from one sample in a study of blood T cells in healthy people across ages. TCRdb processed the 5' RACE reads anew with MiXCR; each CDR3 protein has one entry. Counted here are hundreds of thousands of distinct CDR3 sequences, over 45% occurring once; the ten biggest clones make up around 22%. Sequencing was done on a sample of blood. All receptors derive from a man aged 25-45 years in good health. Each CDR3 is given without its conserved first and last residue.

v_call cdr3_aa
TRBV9 ASSVVMGETQY
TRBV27 ASSLTRGTYNEQF
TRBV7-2 ASSPRASTDTQY
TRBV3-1 ASSQAGLFAEQF
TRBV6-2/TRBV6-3 ASSDRLASLFPYEQY
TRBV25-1 ASSEPGGSVIGVARGDTQY
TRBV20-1 SAPLVRRETQY
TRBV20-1 SATPFYGGGGNEQF
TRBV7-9 ASTTTRVKTQY
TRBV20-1 SASGRSAYGYT
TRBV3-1 ASSQRTSGRVLETQY
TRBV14 ASSQPRGTWTHNEQF
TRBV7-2 ASSHPAETQY
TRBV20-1 SARGSQGGSYEQY
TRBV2 ASRPGSVENIQY
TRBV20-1 SARDLRDNYNEQF
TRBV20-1 SARKDRESSQPQH
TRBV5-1 ASSLAERGEQY
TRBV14 ASSHGIPVF
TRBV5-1 ASSLASGGIGEQF
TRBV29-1 SVEAAGAEQY
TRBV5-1 ASSGQEVRPTCEQY
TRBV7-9 ASSDPSGSDYEQY
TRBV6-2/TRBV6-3 ASSGVGIYNEQF
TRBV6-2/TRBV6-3 ASRWGLAGTEQF
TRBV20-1 SARDSGGPNNEQF
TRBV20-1 SGASASTDTQY
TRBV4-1 ASSKQTGGRSSYEQY
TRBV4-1 ASSQGGLAGARGTQY
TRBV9 ASSVGGQGNTDTQY
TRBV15 ATSGGRISGANVLT
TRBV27 ASSSLGAKGAEAF
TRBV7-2 ASSFAQGANYGYT
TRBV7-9 ASSLREGEGINSPLH
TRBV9 ASSWTSSDTQY
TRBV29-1 SAEGGTGLGGYT
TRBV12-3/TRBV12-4 ASGTRGTAGANVLT
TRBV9 ASSVRVTYNEQY
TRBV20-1 SALSGINQPQH
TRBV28 ASREGREETQY
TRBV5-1 ASILGTGVRDTQY
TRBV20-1 SVKAGGETQY
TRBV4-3 ASSQTTGDPLNTQY
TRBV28 ASNGHRATEAKNIQY
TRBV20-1 SAPPRGHRNSPLH
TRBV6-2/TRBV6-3 ATNHPVGEQY
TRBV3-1 ASSQAGNIQY
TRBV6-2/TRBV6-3 ASSYLAGTTNEQF
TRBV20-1 SASPSPAGGQPQH
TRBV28 ASSSGQGNSPLH
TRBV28 ASSPPGLAGDEQF
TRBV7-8 ASSLGPSLSEKLF
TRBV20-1 SATSGNIQY
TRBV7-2 ASSQRPGVEQY
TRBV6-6 AISTGAVNYGYT
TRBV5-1 ASSAGQEADTQY
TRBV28 ASVGTWEKTQY